The 9 T cell receptor beta chains presented below share a single source sample, sequenced in a study of regulatory T cells in long-lasting Graves disease. TCR beta libraries were built with iRepertoire HTBI primers and Arm-PCR of CDR3 regions. TCRdb re-analysed the multiplex PCR reads in MiXCR, keeping a single row per CDR3 protein. The table lists 300,000 to 400,000 distinct CDR3 sequences, roughly 18% of them singletons. Specified time point: newly diagnosed GD, antithyroid drugs for less than 3 months. TCR sequences were obtained from RNA taken from PBMCs. The sequenced sample was peripheral blood mononuclear cells (PBMCs), obtained at new diagnosis, from a patient treated with antithyroid drugs. These receptors were taken from a female donor with Graves disease.

A word on this clonotype: A read error may be the cause here, since a much bigger clone is one base away. The genes are TRBV28 and TRBJ2-5, with a weak D call TRBD2 (5 bases). Germline assignment: CDR1 MDHEN and CDR2 SYDVKM. The CDR3 length is 14 residues. Trimming left V 2 bases short and J 11 bases short, with 18 bases between. CDR3 coding DNA: TGTGCCAGCAGTTTAACGGGATGGGCGAATGAGCAGTACTTC. It codes for CASSLTGWANEQYF.

This clonotype has ten or more counts. The chain recombines TRBV12-3 or TRBV12-4 with TRBJ2-3, with D perhaps TRBD2 (6 bases). This CDR3 comprises 14 residues. The V and J ends lost 5 bases and 2 bases respectively, with 11 bases between them. The CDR3 bases are TGTGCCAGCAGTCCGGACTACTTCACAGATACGCAGTATTTT. Its translation is CASSPDYFTDTQYF.

This clonotype was observed many times. The V call is TRBV24-1, the J call TRBJ2-7; D gene unclear. Germline loops: CDR1 KGHDR, CDR2 SFDVKD. Trimming shortened V by 3 bases and J by 2 bases, and 13 bases separated the two germline ends. This CDR3 is built from 15 residues. DNA for the CDR3: TGTGCCACCAGTGATCCGGCAAGTAACACCTACGAGCAGTACTTC. It translates to CATSDPASNTYEQYF.

As to this clonotype: A far larger clone lies a single base away; this is likely a read error. The rearrangement joins TRBV11-2 to TRBJ2-1; the D gene is possibly TRBD1 (6 bases). The tail of the sequence fits TRBJ2-7 better, so the J call may be wrong. In germline, CDR1 is SGHAT, CDR2 FQNNGV. The CDR3 has 14 residues. The CDR3: CASWKGGQTYEQYF. Written as DNA, the CDR3 is TGTGCCAGCTGGAAGGGTGGACAGACCTACGAGCAGTACTTC.

As to this clonotype: This clone may be a read error of a much larger clone one base away. The genes are TRBV28 and TRBJ1-1, with D perhaps TRBD1 (5 bases). In germline, CDR1 is MDHEN, CDR2 SYDVKM. The CDR3 totals 13 residues. Deletions cut 6 bases from V and 1 base from J, with 9 bases between. CDR3 sequence (DNA): TGTGCCAGCAGGGGGGGGGGGAACACTGAAGCTTTCTTT. Residues: CASRGGGNTEAFF.

The chain joins TRBV6-1 to TRBJ1-2, with TRBD1 as a possible D gene (6 bases). The CDR3 extends over 13 amino acids. Per germline, CDR1 MNHNS and CDR2 SASEGT. V lost 7 bases, J lost 8 bases, and 17 bases lay in between. For the CDR3, the DNA is TGTGCCAGCATGCGGGACACCTCGGGGGGCTACACCTTC. Translating it yields CASMRDTSGGYTF.

This clonotype was counted ten times or more. The V and J genes are TRBV4-1 and TRBJ1-1; a weak D match, TRBD1 (5 bases). The germline CDR1 and CDR2 sequences are MGHRA and YSYEKL. The CDR3 loop spans 15 amino acids. V was clipped by 10 bases and J by 0 bases, with 18 bases between them. The CDR3 sequence: CATARAGTVNTEAFF. Here the CDR3 DNA reads TGCGCCACTGCGAGGGCCGGGACTGTGAACACTGAAGCTTTCTTT.

This clonotype has at least ten counts. The rearrangement links TRBV19 to TRBJ1-4, with 9 bases that match TRBD1. CDR1 is LNHDA and CDR2 is SQIVND in the germline V gene (reference sequence). The CDR3 is 16 residues long. J was trimmed by 5 bases and V by 3 bases; bases with no gene match: 7. CDR3 nucleotides: TGTGCCAGTAGTATGCCCACAGGGGGCGCGAATGAAAAACTGTTTTTT. It translates to CASSMPTGGANEKLFF.

This clonotype was detected ten times or more. The chain couples TRBV2 to TRBJ2-4; weak D call: TRBD2 (7 bases). The germline gives CDR1 SNHLY, CDR2 FYNNEI. The CDR3 length is 12 residues. V was shortened by 8 bases and J by 7 bases, with 12 bases between the two germline ends. CDR3 nucleotides: TGTGCCAGCGAGGGGGGGCGGAACATTCAGTACTTC. Its protein product is CASEGGRNIQYF.